Listed below are T cell receptor beta chains from one sample, sequenced in a study of T cells in Graves' hyperthyroidism and ophthalmopathy. MiXCR, run by TCRdb on the multiplex PCR reads, gives a single entry per CDR3 protein. The profile shows 450,000 to 700,000 distinct CDR3 sequences, around 45% of them singletons. The sample comprised peripheral blood or thyroid tissue (not recorded which). The receptors were sampled from an adult woman with Graves' disease, either hyperthyroidism or ophthalmopathy (not recorded which). CDR3s include the opening cysteine and the closing phenylalanine or tryptophan. A D gene is named only where the DNA matches it firmly. Clone size is stated in some rows and not others, as once, few, many or a class when expanded.

D gene,J gene,clone size,V gene,CDR3 protein,CDR3 DNA
TRBD1,TRBJ1-3,NA,TRBV7-2,CASSSPGQFSGNTIYF,TGTGCCAGCTCCAGTCCGGGACAGTTCTCTGGAAACACCATATATTTT
TRBD2,TRBJ2-5,many,TRBV5-1,CASRSSGPYQETQYF,TGCGCCAGCAGAAGTAGCGGGCCGTACCAAGAGACCCAGTACTTC
NA,TRBJ1-2,many,TRBV19,CASNPTGNYGYTF,TGTGCCAGTAACCCGACAGGAAACTATGGCTACACCTTC
NA,TRBJ1-5,NA,TRBV2,CASRKGGANQPQHF,TGTGCCAGCAGGAAGGGGGGGGCAAATCAGCCCCAGCATTTT
NA,TRBJ1-2,NA,TRBV15,CATSRDGRGAQGYTF,TGTGCCACCAGCAGAGATGGTAGGGGGGCGCAAGGCTACACCTTC
NA,TRBJ2-7,few,TRBV15,CATSSLEPSQNQYF,TGTGCCACCAGCAGCTTGGAGCCCAGCCAAAACCAGTACTTC
NA,TRBJ1-1,NA,TRBV20-1,CSASGGRALNTEAFF,TGCAGTGCCAGCGGGGGCAGGGCATTGAACACTGAAGCTTTCTTT
TRBD1,TRBJ1-2,NA,TRBV7-2,CASSQRTGVLIRGYTF,TGTGCCAGCAGCCAACGGACAGGGGTTTTGATTCGAGGCTACACCTTC
TRBD1,TRBJ2-5,once,TRBV12-3/TRBV12-4,CASSLVRDRAETQYF,TGTGCCAGCAGTTTGGTCCGGGACAGGGCCGAGACCCAGTACTTC
NA,TRBJ1-1,NA,TRBV10-2,CASSGELGWGAFF,TGCGCCAGCAGTGGGGAATTGGGTTGGGGAGCTTTCTTT
NA,TRBJ1-5,NA,TRBV7-2,CASSPTGVLGNQPQHF,TGTGCCAGCTCCCCCACGGGGGTGTTGGGCAATCAGCCCCAGCATTTT
NA,TRBJ1-3,NA,TRBV7-6,CASSLASAGGNTIYF,TGTGCCAGCAGCTTAGCCTCGGCGGGGGGAAACACCATATATTTT
NA,TRBJ1-3,NA,TRBV9,CASSVGAGGGGNTIYF,TGTGCCAGCAGCGTAGGGGCAGGAGGAGGTGGAAACACCATATATTTT
TRBD2,TRBJ2-7,few,TRBV10-3,CAISPGLGSYEQYF,TGTGCCATCAGTCCGGGACTAGGCTCCTACGAGCAGTACTTC
TRBD2,TRBJ2-2,many,TRBV25-1,CASGLAGVNTGELFF,TGTGCCAGCGGGCTAGCGGGCGTGAACACCGGGGAGCTGTTTTTT
NA,TRBJ1-2,NA,TRBV19,CASRIPGGDGYTF,TGTGCCAGCCGTATCCCGGGGGGCGATGGCTACACCTTC
NA,TRBJ2-5,once,TRBV10-3,CALAGSETQYF,TGTGCCCTCGCAGGTTCCGAGACCCAGTACTTC
NA,TRBJ2-7,NA,TRBV10-3,CAISESQRPVYEQYF,TGTGCCATCAGTGAGTCCCAGCGGCCGGTCTACGAGCAGTACTTC
TRBD1,TRBJ1-1,NA,TRBV6-1,CASSAKLQGAPDTEAFF,TGTGCCAGCAGCGCTAAGTTACAGGGGGCGCCGGACACTGAAGCTTTCTTT
NA,TRBJ1-4,NA,TRBV19,CASSRGGTANEKLFF,TGTGCCAGTAGTCGAGGGGGTACAGCGAATGAAAAACTGTTTTTT
TRBD1,TRBJ2-7,many,TRBV5-1,CASSHGTASYEQYF,TGCGCCAGCAGCCACGGGACAGCTAGCTACGAGCAGTACTTC
NA,TRBJ1-5,many,TRBV12-3/TRBV12-4,CASSFARNQPQHF,TGTGCCAGCAGTTTTGCGAGAAATCAGCCCCAGCATTTT
NA,TRBJ2-2,NA,TRBV2,CVSRGPPGRGGELFF,TGTGTCAGCAGAGGGCCACCGGGCCGGGGCGGGGAGCTGTTTTTT
NA,TRBJ2-7,once,TRBV29-1,CSVSRTASSYEQYF,TGCAGCGTCTCGAGGACAGCTTCCTCCTACGAGCAGTACTTC
TRBD1,TRBJ2-7,NA,TRBV7-2,CASSLGGGTGFNEQYF,TGTGCCAGCAGCTTAGGGGGGGGGACAGGGTTCAACGAGCAGTACTTC
NA,TRBJ2-1,NA,TRBV7-3,CASSSSLNNEQFF,TGTGCCAGCAGCTCCTCCCTAAACAATGAGCAGTTCTTC
TRBD1,TRBJ1-1,NA,TRBV5-4,CASSGHSGGNAEAFF,TGTGCCAGCAGCGGTCATTCAGGGGGGAACGCTGAAGCTTTCTTT
TRBD1,TRBJ2-7,NA,TRBV6-6,CASREGQELSYEQYF,TGTGCCAGCAGAGAGGGACAGGAACTCTCCTACGAGCAGTACTTC